Below are 12 T cell receptor beta chains sequenced from a single sample in a study of cytomegalovirus exposure and HLA in healthy donors. The repertoire was sequenced with immunoSEQ multiplex PCR; TCRdb's copy has only in-frame clones and lacks some. The data show fewer than 250,000 clones, with 80% to 90% seen just once and 2.6% held by the top ten. The material sequenced was PBMCs. The receptors were gathered from a young man in good health and CMV-seronegative.

The rearrangement uses TRBV5-1 and TRBJ2-1; TRBD1 might be the D (5 bases). The CDR3 loop spans 13 amino acids. Per germline, CDR1 SGHRS and CDR2 YFSETQ. Trimming took off 6 bases at V and 3 bases at J, with 10 bases between the two ends. The CDR3 DNA reads as TGCGCCAGCACCAGGGAAAGCTACAATGAGCAGTTCTTC. Protein sequence: CASTRESYNEQFF.

The gene calls are TRBV5-1 and TRBJ2-7; D not certain. The CDR3 runs 13 residues. V was shortened by 0 bases and J by 2 bases, with 6 bases between the two germline ends. CDR1 and CDR2 (germline): SGHRS, YFSETQ. The CDR3 spells CASSLAVAYEQYF. CDR3 DNA sequence: TGCGCCAGCAGCTTGGCCGTCGCCTACGAGCAGTACTTC.

The chain recombines TRBV6-6 with TRBJ2-7; D is ambiguous. CDR3 length: 15 residues. CDR1 is MNHNY, CDR2 SVGAGI, per germline (reference sequence). Between the trimmed V and J ends, which lost 6 bases and 0 bases, there was a span of 15 bases. In DNA, the CDR3 is TGTGCCAGCAGGCCGGGTCTCTACTCCTCCTACGAGCAGTACTTC. Residues: CASRPGLYSSYEQYF.

There are a few counts of this clone. The chain combines TRBV4-2 with TRBJ2-2, with D possibly matching TRBD2 (5 bases). This CDR3 contains 14 residues. Germline V gives CDR1 LGHNA, CDR2 YNFKEQ. V was clipped by 5 bases and J by 0 bases, with 7 bases between them. In DNA form, the CDR3 reads TGTGCCAGCAGCGCCGGGGCGAACACCGGGGAGCTGTTTTTT. It encodes CASSAGANTGELFF.

The CDR3 loop reads CASSPEAGVSYEQYF. CDR3 bases: TGTGCCAGCAGCCCAGAAGCAGGGGTATCCTACGAGCAGTACTTC. The chain couples TRBV9 to TRBJ2-7; a weak D match, TRBD1 (6 bases). CDR1 SGDLS and CDR2 YYNGEE come from the germline V gene. The CDR3 is 15 residues long. Trimming took 4 bases from V and 1 from J, leaving 15 bases between them.

V usage is TRBV10-3 and J usage is TRBJ2-3, with D maybe TRBD1 (6 bases). Germline V gene data show CDR1 as ENHRY and CDR2 as SYGVKD. The CDR3 has 12 residues. The ends were cut back, 4 bases at V and 5 bases at J, with 7 bases in the middle. CDR3: CAISGGRDTQYF. In nucleotides, the CDR3 is TGTGCCATCAGTGGGGGGCGAGATACGCAGTATTTT.

This clone was counted between two and nine times. This sequence joins TRBV7-8 and TRBJ1-5; D unclear. CDR1 and CDR2 from the germline V gene are SGHVS and FQNEAQ. V lost 2 bases, J lost 6 bases, and 11 bases lay in between. The CDR3 contains 14 residues. CDR3 coding DNA: TGTGCCAGCAGCTTATCTCATCACAGTCAGCCCCAGCATTTT. It specifies CASSLSHHSQPQHF.

This chain links TRBV5-4 with TRBJ1-1, with D unresolved. Per the germline V gene, CDR1 is SGHNT and CDR2 is YYREEE (reference sequence). The CDR3 length is 13 residues. V was pared by 2 bases and J by 1 base, with 6 bases between. The CDR3 nucleotides read TGTGCCAGCAGCTTAGACTGGAACACTGAAGCTTTCTTT. Translation: CASSLDWNTEAFF.

This clone has only one observation. This chain connects TRBV6-5 to TRBJ1-4, with TRBD1 matching over 8 bases. The CDR3 loop spans 14 amino acids. Trimming at V came to 5 bases and at J to 7 bases, leaving 6 bases not matched to a gene. Per the germline V gene, CDR1 is MNHEY and CDR2 is SVGAGI. This chain's CDR3 is CASSRNRGVEKLFF. The CDR3 DNA reads as TGTGCCAGCAGTAGGAACAGGGGGGTTGAAAAACTGTTTTTT.

This chain uses TRBV7-2 with TRBJ2-5; 9 positions agree with TRBD1. Germline CDR1 reads SGHTA; CDR2 reads FQGNSA. The V segment lost 9 bases and the J segment 5 bases; nucleotides outside the gene matches: 19. The CDR3 has 17 residues. CDR3 residues: CASTGGWKLGGGETQYF. Written as DNA, the CDR3 is TGTGCCAGTACAGGGGGCTGGAAACTTGGTGGAGGGGAGACCCAGTACTTC.

This clone came up once. In DNA form, the CDR3 reads TGTGCCAGCAGTGAAGGAAGCAGGGGGAGACACAATGAGCAGTTCTTC. The encoded protein is CASSEGSRGRHNEQFF. The chain recombines TRBV2 with TRBJ2-1, with 7 bases matching TRBD1. Trimming at V came to 1 base and at J to 5 bases, leaving 8 bases not matched to a gene. Germline V gene sequence: CDR1 SNHLY, CDR2 FYNNEI. This CDR3 comprises 16 residues.

This clone came up a few times. This sequence joins TRBV4-3 and TRBJ2-1; 7 bases line up with TRBD1. This CDR3 spans 15 amino acids. With V trimmed by 6 bases and J by 0 bases, 5 bases remained unmatched. The V gene's germline CDR1 is LGHNA and CDR2 YSLEER. CDR3: CASRQYRGSYNEQFF. The DNA for the CDR3 is TGCGCCAGCAGGCAATACAGGGGCTCCTACAATGAGCAGTTCTTC.